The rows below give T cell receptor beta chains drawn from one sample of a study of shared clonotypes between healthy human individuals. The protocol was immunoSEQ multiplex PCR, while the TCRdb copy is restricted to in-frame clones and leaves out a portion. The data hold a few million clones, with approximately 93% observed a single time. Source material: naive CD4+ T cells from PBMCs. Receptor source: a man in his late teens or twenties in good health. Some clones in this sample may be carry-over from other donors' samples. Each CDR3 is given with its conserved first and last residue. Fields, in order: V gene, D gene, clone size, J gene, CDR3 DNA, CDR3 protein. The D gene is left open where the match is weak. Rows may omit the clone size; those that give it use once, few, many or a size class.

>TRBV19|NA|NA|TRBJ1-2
TGTGCCAGTAGTATGAAGACAGTTATCTATGGCTACACCTTC
CASSMKTVIYGYTF
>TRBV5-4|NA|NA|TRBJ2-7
TGTGCCAGCAGCTTGGCCGTCGCAAGCTCCTACGAGCAGTACTTC
CASSLAVASSYEQYF
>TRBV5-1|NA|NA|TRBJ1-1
TGCGCCAGCAGCACCAATACCTACAGCACTGAAGCTTTCTTT
CASSTNTYSTEAFF
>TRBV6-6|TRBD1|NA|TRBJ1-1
TGTGCCAGCAGTTACTCGAGGACAGGCACTGAAGCTTTCTTT
CASSYSRTGTEAFF
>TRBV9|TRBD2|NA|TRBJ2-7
TGTGCCAGCAGCGCCCAGCGGGAGTCTCCCTACGAGCAGTACTTC
CASSAQRESPYEQYF
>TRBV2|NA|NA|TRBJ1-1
TGTGCCACCCTGAGGTCCGGGGAGACCACTGAAGCTTTCTTT
CATLRSGETTEAFF
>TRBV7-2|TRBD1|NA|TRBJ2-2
TGTGCCAGCAGCCTTGGACAGGCGTTCTCCGGGGAGCTGTTTTTT
CASSLGQAFSGELFF
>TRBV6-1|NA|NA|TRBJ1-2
TGTGCCAGCAGTGAAGGGATGGGCAGGGCTGTTTATGGCTACACCTTC
CASSEGMGRAVYGYTF
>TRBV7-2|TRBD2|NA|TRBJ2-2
TGTGCCAGCAGCCCGGGACTAGCGGGAGGGTTTGGTCCCACCGGGGAGCTGTTTTTT
CASSPGLAGGFGPTGELFF
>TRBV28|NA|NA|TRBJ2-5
TGTGCCGCCGGGACAAACAGGGAGACCCAGTACTTC
CAAGTNRETQYF
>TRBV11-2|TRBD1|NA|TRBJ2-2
TGTGCCAGCAGCCGAGGACAGGGTTGGCCCGGGGAGCTGTTTTTT
CASSRGQGWPGELFF
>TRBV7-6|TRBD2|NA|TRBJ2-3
TGTGCCAGCAGCTTAGAACCTAGCGGAAACAGGCAGTATTTT
CASSLEPSGNRQYF
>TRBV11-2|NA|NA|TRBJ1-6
TGTGCCAGCAGCTTACCGGGACGGATTAATTCACCCCTCCACTTT
CASSLPGRINSPLHF
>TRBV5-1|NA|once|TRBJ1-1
TGCGCCAGCAGCTCTCATTATTTTCCGAACACTGAAGCTTTCTTT
CASSSHYFPNTEAFF